This TCR beta chain was sequenced in a study of T cell repertoires in cytomegalovirus infection. Study context: Newly reported HLA-C-restricted and thoroughly characterized HLA-B-restricted CMV epitopes were employed. Public TCR beta signatures marked donors with CMV infection and the matching HLA.

Study conclusions and caveats: HLA-C-restricted CMV clonotypes gave the most frequent clonotype in two of eight donors.

This CDR3 is built from 16 residues. Trimming removed 3 bases from V and 3 bases from J, with 17 bases in between. Germline-derived CDR1 and CDR2 are LNHNV and YYDKDF (reference sequence). Note on this clonotype: The antigen is unknown.

MiXCR, applied by TCRdb to the reads, yields one record per CDR3 protein. The repertoire has approximately 910,000 distinct CDR3 sequences, approximately 31% of them found once; the top ten carry around 15%. This specimen was cultured CD8+ T cells from PBMCs, taken from culture after CMV antigen stimulation. This clonotype was obtained from a human donor in good health (CMV status not recorded). Some clones in this sample may be carry-over from other donors' samples. J is TRBJ1-2 and V is TRBV15; a weak D match, TRBD1 (5 bases). The CDR3 region has the DNA TGTGCCACCAGCAGCGGGGGGGGGAGCCGGGACTATGGCTACACCTTC. Protein: CATSSGGGSRDYGYTF.